The entry below describes one T cell receptor (beta chain). Antigen specificity is unknown. There were no patients who had received any treatment before thyroid surgery. This CDR3 comprises 14 residues. Germline V lookup: CDR1 LNHDA, CDR2 SQIVND (reference sequence). V dropped 5 bases and J dropped 6; count of bases not matched to a gene: 6. This entry belongs to a study of metastatic and nonmetastatic thyroid tumors. Study details: Thyroid patients, malignant and benign, had repertoires compared across blood and tumor or nodule tissue.

General study points: The study reportedly found significantly higher TCR beta diversity in malignant thyroid tumors than benign nodules, in blood and tumor.

In the original analysis: Clinicopathological groups of papillary thyroid cancer showed CDR3 differences that were used to build a distant-metastasis classifier. TCRdb recomputed clones from the PCR reads via MiXCR. The V and J calls shown here were made by TCRdb, not taken from the authors' results. Of more than 6,000 clones in the sample, under 40% were seen once. The V and J genes are TRBV19 and TRBJ2-5; TRBD2 agrees at 10 bases. What was sequenced was adjacent normal tissue. The sequence came from a male donor with papillary thyroid cancer or a benign thyroid nodule (not recorded which). Some clones in this sample may be carry-over from other donors' samples. The DNA of the CDR3 is TGTGCCAGTAGTGAACTAGCGGGATTGAAGACCCAGTACTTC. This encodes CASSELAGLKTQYF.